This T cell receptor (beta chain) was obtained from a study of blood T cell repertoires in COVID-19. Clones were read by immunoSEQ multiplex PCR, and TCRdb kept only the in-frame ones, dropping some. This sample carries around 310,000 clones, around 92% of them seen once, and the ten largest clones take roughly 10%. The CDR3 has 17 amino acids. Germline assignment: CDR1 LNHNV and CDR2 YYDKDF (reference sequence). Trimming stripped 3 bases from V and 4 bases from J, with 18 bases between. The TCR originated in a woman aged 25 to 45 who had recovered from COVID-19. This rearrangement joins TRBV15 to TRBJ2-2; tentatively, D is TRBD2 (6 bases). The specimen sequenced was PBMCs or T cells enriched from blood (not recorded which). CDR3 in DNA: TGTGCCACCAGCAGGACTAGGGGTTTAGCGCCCACCGGGGAGCTGTTTTTT. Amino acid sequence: CATSRTRGLAPTGELFF.